This TCR beta chain was captured in a study of T cells in Graves' hyperthyroidism and ophthalmopathy. Study outcomes and limitations: Stable hyperthyroidism was separated from ophthalmopathy by a model based on 13 V-J features.

The germline V gene has CDR1 SGHVS and CDR2 FQNEAQ. V was clipped by 5 bases and J by 1 base, with 6 bases between them. This CDR3 spans 12 amino acids. This clonotype was recorded at least ten times. Antigen specificity is unknown. RNA transcripts provided the source from which TCR beta CDR3 regions were amplified. HTBI primers drove first-round RT-PCR of the TCR CDR3. TCRdb analysed the multiplex PCR reads with MiXCR anew, one entry per CDR3 protein. The top ten clones hold 13% to 15% of a sample with around 440,000 distinct CDR3 sequences, about 15% of them seen once. Clinical symptoms, serum thyroxine, TRAb, thyroid ultrasound and orbital computed tomography established diagnosis.

This sequence originates from a young woman with Graves' hyperthyroidism. The chain combines TRBV7-8 with TRBJ2-7; D remains unclear. The sample consisted of blood. The CDR3 DNA is TGTGCCAGCAGCCCATGGTCCTACGAGCAGTACTTC. Amino acid sequence: CASSPWSYEQYF.